This entry lists 8 T cell receptor beta chains sequenced from one sample in a study of T cell responses to AZD1222 COVID-19 vaccine. Profiled with immunoSEQ multiplex PCR; TCRdb holds only in-frame clones, not every one. This repertoire shows under 150,000 clones, roughly 90% found once; its top ten account for approximately 7.5%. This specimen was peripheral blood, taken on day 0 of AZD1222 vaccination. Receptors were obtained from an adult in good health.

CDR3 amino acids: CASSSGTGNYNEQFF. The CDR3 DNA reads TGTGCCAGTTCTTCTGGGACAGGCAATTACAATGAGCAGTTCTTC. This chain connects TRBV18 to TRBJ2-1; TRBD1 agrees at 8 bases. This CDR3 has 15 amino acids. CDR1 is KGHSH and CDR2 is LQKENI in the germline V gene. Trimming cost V 9 bases and J 4 bases; bases outside gene matches: 11.

V gene TRBV14 combines with J gene TRBJ2-7, with 14 bases that match TRBD2. CDR1 and CDR2 (germline): SGHDN, FVKESK. The CDR3 totals 14 residues. V lost 4 bases, J lost 5 bases, and 1 base stayed unmatched. This CDR3 is CASSRLAGGNEQYF. For the CDR3, the DNA is TGTGCCAGCAGCCGACTAGCGGGAGGGAACGAGCAGTACTTC.

V usage is TRBV7-6 and J usage is TRBJ1-1; D is unclear. Germline CDR1 is SGHVS and CDR2 is FNYEAQ. Trimming removed 2 bases from V and 1 base from J, with 14 bases in between. The CDR3 covers 16 residues. The CDR3 coding sequence is TGTGCCAGCAGCTTAACTACAGTTCAAGGGAACACTGAAGCTTTCTTT. Protein sequence: CASSLTTVQGNTEAFF.

The chain recombines TRBV6-5 with TRBJ1-2, with D unresolved. Deletions cut 6 bases from V and 3 bases from J, with 11 bases between. Germline loops: CDR1 MNHEY, CDR2 SVGAGI. CDR3 length equals 13 residues. The chain's CDR3 is CASSPAGDYGYTF. The DNA of the CDR3 is TGTGCCAGCAGCCCCGCCGGAGACTATGGCTACACCTTC.

The chain combines TRBV27 with TRBJ1-2; D is unresolved. The germline V and J ends were trimmed by 8 bases and 8 bases, with 21 bases remaining between them. The germline V gene has CDR1 MNHEY and CDR2 SMNVEV (reference sequence). This CDR3 contains 14 residues. The CDR3 spells CASRPTGGLKGYTF. The CDR3 bases are TGTGCCAGCCGCCCGACCGGAGGATTAAAGGGCTACACCTTC.

This sequence joins TRBV11-2 and TRBJ1-4; tentatively, D is TRBD1 (5 bases). V lost 4 bases, J lost 3 bases, and 9 bases lay in between. From germline, CDR1 is SGHAT and CDR2 FQNNGV. This CDR3 contains 14 residues. DNA of the CDR3: TGTGCCAGCAGCTCCGGGACGGCTAATGAAAAACTGTTTTTT. It codes for CASSSGTANEKLFF. The variable domain in full, with the rest retrieved from reference TRBV11-2 and TRBJ1-4, is EAGVAQSPRYKIIEKRQSVAFWCNPISGHATLYWYQQILGQGPKLLIQFQNNGVVDDSQLPKDRFSAERLKGVDSTLKIQPAKLEDSAVYLCASSSGTANEKLFFGSGTQLSVL.

The genes are TRBV28 and TRBJ1-1; maybe TRBD1 (6 bases). The germline gives CDR1 MDHEN, CDR2 SYDVKM. The CDR3 has 15 amino acids. The V and J ends lost 1 base and 1 base respectively, with 10 bases between them. This chain's CDR3 is CASSLFSGENTEAFF. The CDR3 DNA is TGTGCCAGCAGTTTATTTTCAGGGGAGAACACTGAAGCTTTCTTT. Full variable domain (missing parts from reference TRBV28 and TRBJ1-1): DVKVTQSSRYLVKRTGEKVFLECVQDMDHENMFWYRQDPGLGLRLIYFSYDVKMKEKGDIPEGYSVSREKKERFSLILESASTNQTSMYLCASSLFSGENTEAFFGQGTRLTVV.

The chain couples TRBV27 to TRBJ1-1; 9 bases map to TRBD1. This CDR3 spans 14 amino acids. The V gene end was trimmed by 6 bases and the J gene end by 5 bases; junction bases not matched to a gene: 7. CDR1 MNHEY and CDR2 SMNVEV come from the germline V gene (reference sequence). The CDR3 region has the DNA TGTGCCAGCAGACCTACAGGGGGCGGGACTGAAGCTTTCTTT. Translated: CASRPTGGGTEAFF.